This TCR beta chain came from a study of blood T cell repertoires in COVID-19. Study summary: The cDNA or gDNA used as material had been derived from T cells, B-cell-depleted T cells, or PBMCs.

TCRdb's copy holds only in-frame clones and misses some; the assay was immunoSEQ multiplex PCR. Of about 280,000 clones listed, roughly 80% were seen once; the top ten hold more than 4%. This clone has only one observation. The CDR3 spans 17 residues. The V and J ends lost 4 bases and 4 bases respectively, with 23 bases between them. Germline lookup yields CDR1 GTSNPN and CDR2 SVGIG (reference sequence). The TCR sequence derives from a man aged 35-49 years who had been exposed to COVID-19. The chain joins TRBV30 to TRBJ1-3; D ambiguous. Sequenced: PBMCs or T cells enriched from blood (not recorded which). The CDR3 protein is CAWMGVGGGLGGNTIYF. CDR3 coding DNA: TGTGCCTGGATGGGAGTAGGAGGAGGCCTAGGAGGAAACACCATATATTTT.